Sequencing of this T cell receptor (beta chain) was carried out in a study of neoadjuvant anti-PD-1 for oral cavity cancer. Study background: Around day 43, patients without progression received a fourth nivolumab dose before surgery.

Measured with immunoSEQ multiplex PCR; TCRdb has only the in-frame clones, and not every one. The sample has around 21,000 clones; around 45% are singletons. There are 16 residues in the CDR3. Germline-derived CDR1 and CDR2 are KGHSH and LQKENI. Trimming took 0 bases from V and 1 from J, leaving 12 bases between them. General study findings and limits: Greater tumor shrinkage accompanied bigger post-treatment sizes of preexisting clones.

This clone was picked up a small number of times. Its matching antigen is unknown. Sample time point: after neoadjuvant nivolumab, at surgical resection. Patients were newly diagnosed with stage II-IVA oral cavity squamous cell carcinoma without prior systemic or radiation treatment. Patients had HPV-negative, locally advanced oral cavity squamous cell carcinoma. The chain has TRBV18 and TRBJ1-1; D is perhaps TRBD1 (5 bases). Specimen: tumor tissue, collected after nivolumab (anti-PD-1) treatment. This TCR was recovered from a person aged 35-80 years with oral cavity squamous cell carcinoma. The CDR3 region is CASSPPQGIQNTEAFF. The DNA for the CDR3 is TGTGCCAGCTCACCACCGCAGGGCATCCAGAACACTGAAGCTTTCTTT.